The rows below give T cell receptor beta chains drawn from one sample of a study of blood T cells in healthy people across ages. TCRdb processed the 5' RACE reads anew with MiXCR; each CDR3 protein has one entry. The data show fewer than 750,000 distinct CDR3 sequences, 45% to 60% seen once. The sequencing sample was made of blood. These receptors all come from a woman at least 80 years old in good health. Both conserved end residues are part of each CDR3. D genes are given only for firm matches. Rows may omit the clone size; those that give it use once, few, many or a size class.

>TRBV5-6|TRBJ2-5|few|TRBD2
TGTGCCAGCAGCTTGCCGCCTGCGGGAGGGAGAGAGACCCAGTACTTC
CASSLPPAGGRETQYF
>TRBV25-1|TRBJ1-5|many|.
TGTGCCAGCAGTGAATACATCCCGGGACGGAGTATCTATCAGCCCCAGCATTTT
CASSEYIPGRSIYQPQHF
>TRBV11-2|TRBJ2-7|.|TRBD2
TGTGCCAGCAGCTCCATGGCCGGACTAGACGAGCAGTACTTC
CASSSMAGLDEQYF
>TRBV5-5|TRBJ1-3|.|.
TGTGCCAGCAGCTTGTCGGGCAGCGATTACACCTCTGGAAACACCATATATTTT
CASSLSGSDYTSGNTIYF
>TRBV27|TRBJ2-2|once|.
TGTGCCAGCAGAGGGGGAGGTAGTGACACCGGGGAGCTGTTTTTT
CASRGGGSDTGELFF
>TRBV4-2|TRBJ2-3|.|.
TGTGCCAGCAGCCAAGATAGCATAGGGGCAGATACGCAGTATTTT
CASSQDSIGADTQYF
>TRBV15|TRBJ1-4|many|.
TGTGCCACCAGCACGTGGGCGGACTTTAATGAAAAACTGTTTTTT
CATSTWADFNEKLFF
>TRBV7-6|TRBJ2-7|.|.
TGTGCCAGCAGCGAACAGCCTTACGAGCAGTACTTC
CASSEQPYEQYF
>TRBV10-3|TRBJ1-5|many|.
TGTGCCATCAGTGACTCAACTCAGGGAAGGGATCAGCCCCAGCATTTT
CAISDSTQGRDQPQHF
>TRBV20-1|TRBJ2-1|.|TRBD2
TGCAGTGCTAGAGGAGCGGGGGGGAGCTCCTACAATGAGCAGTTCTTC
CSARGAGGSSYNEQFF
>TRBV28|TRBJ2-5|few|.
TGTGCCAGCAGTTTAGTGGGACAAGGAGTGGTCGCAGAGACCCAGTACTTC
CASSLVGQGVVAETQYF
>TRBV27|TRBJ2-7|many|.
TGTGCCAGCAGTTTAGCCCCAGGGCGCTACGAGCAGTACTTC
CASSLAPGRYEQYF
>TRBV12-3/TRBV12-4|TRBJ2-1|.|TRBD2
TGTGCCAGCATCATAGGGACTAGCTGGGGTGAGCAGTTCTTC
CASIIGTSWGEQFF
>TRBV20-1|TRBJ2-4|.|TRBD1
TGCAGTGCCAACGCGGGCGACAGGGGTAACATTCAGTACTTC
CSANAGDRGNIQYF
>TRBV3-1|TRBJ1-2|few|.
TGTACCAGCAGATTAAGTAATAACGGGGCTAACTATGGCTACACCTTC
CTSRLSNNGANYGYTF
>TRBV5-1|TRBJ2-6|many|TRBD1
TGCGCCAGCAGCTTCGGACAGGCTCGGGCTTGGGCCAACGTCCTGACTTTC
CASSFGQARAWANVLTF
>TRBV7-9|TRBJ2-7|few|.
TGTGCCAGCAGCCTCGGGACTGGCCTTTCCTACGAGCAGTACTTC
CASSLGTGLSYEQYF
>TRBV7-6|TRBJ2-5|.|.
TGTGCCAGCAGCCCCCTTGCCCCTCAAGAGACCCAGTACTTC
CASSPLAPQETQYF
>TRBV9|TRBJ2-1|many|.
TGTGCCAGCAGCAGAGTTAGCGCCTACAACTACAATGAGCAGTTCTTC
CASSRVSAYNYNEQFF
>TRBV11-2|TRBJ2-2|.|TRBD1
TGTGCCAGCAGCTTCCGGGACAGTCCCGGGGAGCTGTTTTTT
CASSFRDSPGELFF
>TRBV3-1|TRBJ1-1|.|.
TGTGCCAGCAGCCAAAACAGTGGGGGGACTGAAGCTTTCTTT
CASSQNSGGTEAFF
>TRBV2|TRBJ2-1|many|TRBD2
TGTGCCAGCAGTGATAGCGGGCTTAGCTCCTACAATGAGCAGTTCTTC
CASSDSGLSSYNEQFF
>TRBV10-3|TRBJ2-4|.|TRBD2
TGTGCCATCAGGACTAGCGGGATCTTTCTAGCCAAAAACACTCAGTACTTC
CAIRTSGIFLAKNTQYF
>TRBV15|TRBJ2-7|.|.
TGTGCCACCAGTCCGAGGGAGGAAGGGTGGTCCTACGAGCAGTACTTC
CATSPREEGWSYEQYF
>TRBV12-3/TRBV12-4|TRBJ1-3|few|.
TGTGCCAGCAGTTTACATGGGTCTGGAAACACCATATATTTT
CASSLHGSGNTIYF
>TRBV2|TRBJ2-1|.|.
TGTGCCAGCGGTGATGAGGCTAGCGAGAATGAGCAGTTCTTC
CASGDEASENEQFF